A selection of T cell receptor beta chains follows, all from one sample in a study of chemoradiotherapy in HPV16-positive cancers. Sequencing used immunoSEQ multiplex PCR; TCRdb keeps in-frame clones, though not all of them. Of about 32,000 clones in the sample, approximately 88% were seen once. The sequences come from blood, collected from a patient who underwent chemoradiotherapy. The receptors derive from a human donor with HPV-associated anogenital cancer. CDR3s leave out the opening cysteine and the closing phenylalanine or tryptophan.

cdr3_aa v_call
ASSGTGTGELF TRBV2
ATSVIREGGSPLH TRBV15
ASSQTATNEKLF TRBV28
ASSNRGTGPVEDTEAF TRBV21-1
SVRFQTEAF TRBV29-1
ASSLVRGSHTDTQY TRBV5-6
ASRMTAHSPLH TRBV28
ASSRFGQGVANEKLF TRBV7-9
ASSQGMNTEAF TRBV7-9
ARTRAGAHEQF TRBV5-3
ASSLSGGYYT TRBV27
ASSIGVGGTEAF TRBV19
ASSAVAGGPYNEQF TRBV10-2
ASSSPGDTEAF TRBV7-9
AWTPDPGGTEAF TRBV30
ASSLSEHTDTQY TRBV7-6
ASSPDPGLAAKNIQY TRBV5-1
ASSLGTGHPDTQY TRBV5-8
AWRNSGANVLT TRBV30
ASSSGQITGELF TRBV7-3
ASSSATGTSGRFYEQY TRBV28
ASSLGGGPEKLF TRBV5-1
ASSLAGLAGEETQY TRBV5-8
ASSLEGVTDTQY TRBV5-4
AISGQPLAGYGYT TRBV10-3
ASGGGSYNEQF TRBV6-1
ASSRGTSGGVDTQY TRBV4-2
ASSGQAGMGMNTEAF TRBV7-9
ASSITGGIEQY TRBV19
ASSLGGVNTEAF TRBV28
ASSTDTGQGETQY TRBV7-7
ASSATGTGYEQY TRBV9
ASRREGPGELF TRBV11-2
ASSSKARGGTGELF TRBV7-7
ASSSLHRGRGEAF TRBV7-9
ASSIDRTGEPY TRBV19
AITQRQGLDEQF TRBV10-3
ASSLAGTYEQY TRBV5-5
ASSLLNTGELF TRBV11-1
ASSFWEFSGANVLT TRBV28
ASSGHHQETQY TRBV18
ASSPSAGSRNTEAF TRBV7-2
AWSEGGVSPLH TRBV30
ASSSRTSNEQF TRBV7-9
ASGGTGAYEQY TRBV7-9
ASSQDEGASRF TRBV4-2
ASSTYRDRLKDTQY TRBV11-2
ASSKQGRRETQY TRBV7-3
ASRTDRNTEAF TRBV2
AGGQDLRETQY TRBV30